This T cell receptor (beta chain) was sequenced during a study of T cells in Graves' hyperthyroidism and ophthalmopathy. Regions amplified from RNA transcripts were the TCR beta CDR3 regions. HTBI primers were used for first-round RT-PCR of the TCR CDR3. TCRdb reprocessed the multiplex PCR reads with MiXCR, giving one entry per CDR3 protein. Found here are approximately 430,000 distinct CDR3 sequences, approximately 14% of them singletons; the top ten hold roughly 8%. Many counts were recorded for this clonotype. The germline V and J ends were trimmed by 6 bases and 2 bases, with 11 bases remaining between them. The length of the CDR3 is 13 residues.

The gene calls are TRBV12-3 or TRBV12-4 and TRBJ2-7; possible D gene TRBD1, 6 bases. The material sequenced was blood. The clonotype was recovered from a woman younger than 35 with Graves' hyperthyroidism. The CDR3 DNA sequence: TGTGCCAGCAGAGAGACAGGTCCCTACGAGCAGTACTTC. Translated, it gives CASRETGPYEQYF.